This TCR beta chain comes out of a study of identical twins (TCRdb year 2016). Turning to the overall study: To test whether fetal clonotypes persist, this study deep-sequenced TCR alpha and beta repertoires from monozygotic twins, from unrelated adults of various ages, and from cord blood. To rule out contamination, replicate twin experiments were performed at different times with different library preparation protocols.

Broader findings and caveats from the paper: Invariant T cells such as MAIT and iNKT could partly confound zero-insertion analyses, although diverse VJ usage argued against such confounding for most clonotypes. Compared with coincidental sharing between unrelated individuals, out-of-frame TCR alpha sequences shared between twins had an excess of sequences with low generation probability. Excess twin sharing in beta out-of-frame sequences was weaker because fewer shared sequences lowered the signal-to-noise ratio. Fewer insertions were carried by abundant cord blood beta clonotypes; a weaker similar trend was observed in young adult naive repertoires, while no such trend was observed in memory repertoires. Conclusions relied on cross-sectional statistical analysis, since the same donors could not be followed over many years. In monozygotic twins, out-of-frame TCR alpha sharing was systematically underestimated by recombination models, although the models agreed with sharing between unrelated individuals.

The CDR3 sequence holds 12 residues, the cysteine and phenylalanine included. The retained sequence is limited to the CDR3, 36 bases, with the frame set at the first base. V loses 8 bases, J loses 3 bases, and the germline ends lie 12 bases apart. CDR1 and CDR2 were assigned from the germline V gene as SQVTM and ANQGSEA. Libraries were built with 5' RACE. The listed sequencing device is Illumina HiSeq 2000. Template switching introduced a universal primer binding site; the final cDNA contained a unique molecular identifier, enabling accurate counting of TCR cDNA molecules. First-strand cDNA for TCR alpha and beta chains was synthesized from specific primers in the conserved constant-segment region. To control for contamination, each cDNA library was double barcoded with a SMART-Mk sample barcode plus Illumina barcodes. TruSeq adapter sequences along with Illumina sample barcodes were introduced in two successive PCR steps. TCR alpha and beta cDNA libraries were sequenced on the Illumina HiSeq platform with custom primers. The authors' pipeline ran thus. MiGEC was used to process raw reads and extract unique molecular identifiers, and MiXCR was used to find CDR3 positions. Recombination models were inferred per individual with the repgenHMM and IGoR tools using an EM algorithm. Shared clonotypes were analyzed with the tcR package in R, and sharing was normalized by the product of cloneset sizes. To study raw recombination without the effects of thymic and clonal selection, out-of-frame nonproductive sequences were analyzed. The public reads were run again by TCRdb, first through fastp at Q25 and then through MiXCR, and only productive beta chains were kept. Rows matching on CDR3 protein sequence are summarized as one entry with the most common DNA and genes. Clone size and V and J calls follow TCRdb, not the original study. Present in this sample are 450,000 or so distinct CDR3 sequences, 14% of which were seen just once. Of the sample, over 0.5% falls within the top ten clones.

For this clonotype: Its antigen is not yet known. No base quality values were provided; no much bigger clone lies one nucleotide off.

All donors were healthy Caucasians. Three pairs of female monozygotic twins, all aged 18 to 29 years, were included in the twin cohort. Positive isolation kits from Invitrogen were used to isolate CD4+ and CD8+ T cell populations. The same data also contributed to another study, on yellow fever vaccine responses in identical twins. The second study's authors report: According to the authors, in identical twins the way T cells responded to vaccination appeared partly convergent and partly personalized. The study precisely tracked vaccine-responding T cell clones in identical twins.

The chain couples TRBV29-1 to TRBJ2-3; TRBD1 might be the D gene, on 6 matching bases. This TCR was sampled from a woman under 30 in good health. The material sequenced was CD4+ T cells sorted from blood. The DNA sequence is TGCAGCACCGTTAGGGGGACAGATACGCAGTATTTT. It encodes CSTVRGTDTQYF.